This T cell receptor (beta chain) was recovered during a study of T cell responses to AZD1222 COVID-19 vaccine. Notes on the study in general: It should be noted that donors were predominantly white British and more often female, and clonal diversity was possibly underestimated. Vaccination with two AZD1222 doses was followed by a rise in Spike-specific TCR breadth and depth. Dominant CD4 TCR responses targeted spike regions 160-218 and 743-854.

V gave up 9 bases and J gave up 5 bases; unmatched junction bases: 20. The CDR3 is 17 amino acids. Germline V gives CDR1 SGHNT, CDR2 YENEEA. This clone was observed once. Its antigen is unknown. TCRdb's copy holds only in-frame clones and misses some; the assay was immunoSEQ multiplex PCR. This table has under 110,000 clones, roughly 90% appearing once. The sample consisted of peripheral blood, taken on day 0 of AZD1222 vaccination. The chain carries TRBV11-3 and TRBJ1-2, with 8 nucleotides matching TRBD1. This receptor was taken from an adult in good health. The CDR3 loop reads CARVPTGAFSWLYGYTF. The CDR3 region has the DNA TGTGCCAGAGTTCCGACAGGGGCCTTCTCTTGGTTGTATGGCTACACCTTC.